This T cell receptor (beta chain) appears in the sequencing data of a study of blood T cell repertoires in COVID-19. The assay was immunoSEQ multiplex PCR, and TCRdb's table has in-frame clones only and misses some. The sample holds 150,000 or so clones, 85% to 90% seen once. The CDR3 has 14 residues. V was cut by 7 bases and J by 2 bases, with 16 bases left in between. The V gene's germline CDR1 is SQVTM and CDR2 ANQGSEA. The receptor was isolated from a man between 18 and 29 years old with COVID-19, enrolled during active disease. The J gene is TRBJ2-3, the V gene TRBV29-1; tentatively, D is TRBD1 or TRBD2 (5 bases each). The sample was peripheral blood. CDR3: CSAGPRMYTDTQYF. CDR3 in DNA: TGCAGCGCGGGACCTAGGATGTACACAGATACGCAGTATTTT.